Each of the 29 T cell receptor beta chains below was sequenced from the same sample in a study of glioma-infiltrating T cells. Amplification of TCR alpha and beta CDR3 regions from RNA used iRepertoire nested multiplex PCR. A single record per CDR3 protein comes from TCRdb applying MiXCR to the multiplex PCR reads. This table holds roughly 350,000 distinct CDR3 sequences, 41% found once. The material sequenced was glioma tissue, nonneoplastic brain tissue, or PBMCs (not recorded which). These receptors were obtained from a human donor with low-grade glioma or glioblastoma, undergoing nonglioma brain surgery, or in good health (not recorded which).

This clonotype was seen more than once but under ten times. CDR3: CASSRTAYYGYTF. The CDR3 DNA reads as TGTGCCAGCAGCCGGACAGCCTACTATGGCTACACCTTC. The V and J genes are TRBV7-2 and TRBJ1-2, with D possibly matching TRBD1 (6 bases). This CDR3 comprises 13 residues. Trimming stripped 5 bases from V and 3 bases from J, with 10 bases between. CDR1 and CDR2 from the germline V gene are SGHTA and FQGNSA.

The chain recombines TRBV28 with TRBJ2-1; D may be TRBD1 (5 bases). The CDR3 extends over 14 amino acids. Trimming pared 2 bases from V and 2 bases from J, leaving 7 bases between. In germline, CDR1 is MDHEN, CDR2 SYDVKM. CDR3 sequence reads: CASSLLGAYNEQFF. The CDR3 nucleotides read TGTGCCAGCAGTTTACTAGGGGCCTACAATGAGCAGTTCTTC.

This clonotype has at least ten counts. The J gene is TRBJ2-1, the V gene TRBV28; D is undetermined. V was trimmed by 5 bases and J by 9 bases, leaving 8 bases between them. The CDR3 has 11 residues. Per the germline V gene, CDR1 is MDHEN and CDR2 is SYDVKM. CDR3 nucleotide sequence: TGTGCCAGCAGTATAGCCTTTGAGCAGTTCTTC. It encodes CASSIAFEQFF.

A remark on this clonotype: A single base separates this from a much larger clone, so it may be a read error. Likely a read error: the CDR3 ends without its conserved phenylalanine or tryptophan. The rearrangement links TRBV20-1 to TRBJ1-1; 10 nucleotides line up with TRBD1. Germline V CDR1 and CDR2: DFQATT, SNEGSKA (reference sequence). This CDR3 region has 12 residues. CDR3 protein: CTFGQGDTEAFS. The CDR3 nucleotides are TGCACCTTCGGACAGGGGGACACTGAAGCTTTCTCT.

This clonotype has at least ten counts. The V gene is TRBV20-1, the J gene TRBJ2-7, with D perhaps matching TRBD1 (5 bases). There are 15 residues in the CDR3. Trimming cost V 0 bases and J 5 bases, with 17 bases left between them. The germline V gene encodes CDR1 DFQATT and CDR2 SNEGSKA (reference sequence). This CDR3 reads CSARDRHQGPHEQYF. For the CDR3, the DNA is TGCAGTGCTAGAGATCGACACCAGGGTCCCCACGAGCAGTACTTC.

This clonotype occurred many times. The gene calls are TRBV6-1 and TRBJ2-3, with D possibly called TRBD1 or TRBD2 (5 bases each). This CDR3 comprises 14 residues. The ends were cut back, 8 bases at V and 2 bases at J, with 14 bases in the middle. CDR1 is MNHNS and CDR2 is SASEGT in the germline V gene. CDR3 coding DNA: TGTGCCAGCGTATCGGGGCCTAACACAGATACGCAGTATTTT. Protein product: CASVSGPNTDTQYF.

The chain uses TRBV18 and TRBJ2-1; D remains ambiguous. Trimming removed 3 bases at V and 6 bases at J, with 9 bases between. From germline, CDR1 is KGHSH and CDR2 LQKENI. The CDR3 consists of 13 residues. CDR3 residues: CASSPGPFNEQFF. The DNA of the CDR3 is TGTGCCAGCTCACCCGGACCTTTCAATGAGCAGTTCTTC.

This chain uses TRBV5-1 with TRBJ2-7; 7 nucleotides agree with TRBD1. CDR1 and CDR2 from the germline V gene are SGHRS and YFSETQ. This CDR3 is built from 15 residues. Trimming removed 2 bases from V and 1 base from J; junction bases left unmatched: 6. The CDR3: CASSFPGQPSYEQYF. The DNA of the CDR3 is TGCGCCAGCAGCTTCCCGGGACAGCCATCCTACGAGCAGTACTTC.

Details on this clonotype: A single base separates this from a much larger clone, so it may be a read error. The V and J genes are TRBV6-2 or TRBV6-3 and TRBJ2-2; D possibly corresponds to TRBD2 (5 bases). Germline V gene lookup returns CDR1 MNHEY and CDR2 SVGEGT. This CDR3 contains 16 residues. Trimming stripped 4 bases from V and 2 bases from J, with 14 bases between. CDR3 region: CASSLGGFLNTGELFF. The CDR3 DNA is TGTGCCAGCAGTTTAGGCGGGTTCCTAAACACCGGGGAGCTGTTTTTT.

This clonotype was recorded at least ten times. The V and J genes are TRBV20-1 and TRBJ2-3; D might be TRBD1 or TRBD2, each matching 5 bases. Germline-derived CDR1 and CDR2 are DFQATT and SNEGSKA (reference sequence). The V gene lost 4 bases and the J gene lost 5 bases, with 22 bases spanning the gap. The CDR3 runs to 16 residues. CDR3 DNA sequence: TGCAGTGCTATGAACCCCGGGACCCTCTCAATAGATACGCAGTATTTT. Translation: CSAMNPGTLSIDTQYF.

Concerning this clonotype: A much larger clone lies one base from this, so it may be a read error. The chain links TRBV20-1 to TRBJ2-5; D is ambiguous. This CDR3 spans 15 amino acids. Per the germline V gene, CDR1 is DFQATT and CDR2 is SNEGSKA (reference sequence). In DNA form, the CDR3 reads TGCAGTGCTCCGACCGTTTCTACTTTCCAAGGGACCCAGTACTTC. Amino acids: CSAPTVSTFQGTQYF.

The chain links TRBV20-1 to TRBJ2-7; maybe TRBD1 (6 bases). V lost 6 bases and J 1 base, leaving 19 bases between the germline ends. CDR1 is DFQATT and CDR2 is SNEGSKA in the germline V gene (reference sequence). This CDR3 comprises 15 residues. The CDR3 nucleotides read TGCAGTGCCTCCTATACTAAGGGGGTATCCTACGAGCAGTACTTC. Translation gives CSASYTKGVSYEQYF.

The CDR3 region is CASSQALWAVDTEAFF. The CDR3 nucleotides are TGTGCCAGCAGCCAAGCTTTGTGGGCAGTCGACACTGAAGCTTTCTTT. The rearrangement uses TRBV3-1 and TRBJ1-1; D is undetermined. The germline V gene encodes CDR1 LGHDT and CDR2 YNNKEL (reference sequence). V gave up 1 base and J gave up 3 bases, with 15 bases separating them. The CDR3 length is 16 residues. The whole variable domain, remainder taken from reference TRBV3-1 and TRBJ1-1, is DTAVSQTPKYLVTQMGNDKSIKCEQNLGHDTMYWYKQDSKKFLKIMFSYNNKELIINETVPNRFSPKSPDKAHLNLHINSLELGDSAVYFCASSQALWAVDTEAFFGQGTRLTVV.

A remark on this clonotype: Germline and junction disagree at one end, which may indicate a read error. The V gene is TRBV28, the J gene TRBJ1-5, with unresolved D. The CDR3 contains 12 residues. Germline V CDR1 and CDR2: MDHEN, SYDVKM. The CDR3 bases are TGTGCCAGCAGTTTGGGTGGTCAGACCCAGCATTTT. Translation gives CASSLGGQTQHF. Using reference TRBV28 and TRBJ1-5 for the parts outside the CDR3, the full variable domain is DVKVTQSSRYLVKRTGEKVFLECVQDMDHENMFWYRQDPGLGLRLIYFSYDVKMKEKGDIPEGYSVSREKKERFSLILESASTNQTSMYLCASSLGGQTQHFGDGTRLSIL.

The gene calls are TRBV5-1 and TRBJ1-4, with 7 bases lining up with TRBD1. The CDR3 covers 15 residues. Germline values: CDR1 SGHRS, CDR2 YFSETQ. The junction had 11 bases not matched to a gene; V was cut back by 4 bases and J by 8 bases. CDR3 in DNA: TGCGCCAGCAGCCCGCGACAGGGCGGGGAAGAAAAACTGTTTTTT. It specifies CASSPRQGGEEKLFF.

This clonotype was counted ten times or more. This sequence joins TRBV27 and TRBJ2-6; D gene uncertain. The CDR3 runs 14 residues. V was cut by 6 bases and J by 0 bases, with 6 bases left in between. Germline CDR1 MNHEY, CDR2 SMNVEV (reference sequence). This CDR3 reads CASSRVSGANVLTF. CDR3 in DNA: TGTGCCAGCAGCCGAGTCTCTGGGGCCAACGTCCTGACTTTC.

The chain is built from TRBV29-1 and TRBJ2-5, with D perhaps TRBD1 (5 bases). The CDR3 loop spans 12 amino acids. Trimming left V 8 bases short and J 2 bases short, with 12 bases between. Germline CDR1 is SQVTM and CDR2 is ANQGSEA. The DNA for the CDR3 is TGCAGCTTCGGACAACGTCAAGAGACCCAGTACTTC. Translating it yields CSFGQRQETQYF.

V is TRBV27 and J is TRBJ2-3; 8 bases map to TRBD2. V shed 8 bases and J 2 bases; nucleotides not matched to a gene: 6. The CDR3 contains 14 residues. Germline-derived CDR1 and CDR2 are MNHEY and SMNVEV (reference sequence). In DNA, the CDR3 is TGTGCCAGCCGTGGACTAGCTGCCACAGATACGCAGTATTTT. Amino acids: CASRGLAATDTQYF.

CDR3 sequence reads: CASSRTYEQFF. The CDR3 coding sequence is TGTGCCAGCAGTCGAACCTACGAGCAGTTCTTC. The J gene is TRBJ2-1, the V gene TRBV6-2 or TRBV6-3; no reliable D call. The CDR3 runs 11 residues. V shed 5 bases and J shed 10 bases, with 9 bases lying between them. In germline, CDR1 is MNHEY, CDR2 SVGEGT.

Remarks on this clonotype: A clone one base away is much larger, so this may be a read error. The V and J genes are TRBV28 and TRBJ2-3; D gene ambiguous. This CDR3 spans 15 amino acids. Germline CDR1 and CDR2: MDHEN and SYDVKM. CDR3 amino acids: CVSNNGITSTDTQYF. Written as DNA, the CDR3 is TGTGTCAGCAATAATGGGATAACTAGCACAGATACGCAGTATTTT.

With regard to this clonotype: Mismatch with germline at one junction end may stem from a read error. The CDR3 sequence: CASSLGQGGTEASF. In nucleotides, the CDR3 is TGTGCCAGCAGCTTGGGACAGGGTGGCACTGAAGCTTCCTTT. The genes are TRBV5-4 and TRBJ1-1; 7 bases line up with TRBD1. CDR1 SGHNT and CDR2 YYREEE come from the germline V gene (reference sequence). This CDR3 is built from 14 residues. The full variable domain, completed using reference TRBV5-4 and TRBJ1-1, is ETGVTQSPTHLIKTRGQQVTLRCSSQSGHNTVSWYQQALGQGPQFIFQYYREEENGRGNFPPRFSGLQFPNYSSELNVNALELDDSALYLCASSLGQGGTEASFGQGTRLTVV.

The chain uses TRBV7-8 and TRBJ1-2; D is unresolved. This CDR3 contains 15 residues. The germline V gene encodes CDR1 SGHVS and CDR2 FQNEAQ. Trimming shortened V by 1 base and J by 8 bases, and 17 bases separated the two germline ends. CDR3 coding DNA: TGTGCCAGCAGCTTAGTCGGAGAGGGCGCTGGGGGCTACACCTTC. This codes for CASSLVGEGAGGYTF. The variable domain in full, with the rest retrieved from reference TRBV7-8 and TRBJ1-2, is GAGVSQSPRYKVAKRGQDVALRCDPISGHVSLFWYQQALGQGPEFLTYFQNEAQLDKSGLPSDRFFAERPEGSVSTLKIQRTQQEDSAVYLCASSLVGEGAGGYTFGSGTRLTVV.

The chain has TRBV28 and TRBJ2-1, with a tentative D call TRBD1 (5 bases). Germline CDR1 reads MDHEN; CDR2 reads SYDVKM. The CDR3 consists of 18 residues. V lost 3 bases and J 7 bases, leaving 25 bases between the germline ends. The CDR3 coding sequence is TGTGCCAGCAGTTTTCCGGGTATTACAGGAACGGAAAGTAATGAGCAGTTCTTC. Encoded protein: CASSFPGITGTESNEQFF.

The chain joins TRBV7-9 to TRBJ1-3; no firm D call. Trimming removed 2 bases from V and 1 base from J, with 6 bases in between. The CDR3 contains 14 residues. Germline V CDR1 and CDR2: SEHNR, FQNEAQ (reference sequence). The chain's CDR3 is CASSLLGSGNTIYF. CDR3 DNA: TGTGCCAGCAGCTTATTAGGTTCTGGAAACACCATATATTTT.

The genes are TRBV27 and TRBJ2-3; D perhaps matches TRBD2 (6 bases). This CDR3 spans 17 amino acids. Germline CDR1 MNHEY, CDR2 SMNVEV (reference sequence). CDR3 bases: TGTGTTAGCAGTCCCGCCCGGGTTAGCGGAATCATAGATACGCAGTATTTT. Protein product: CVSSPARVSGIIDTQYF.

Many counts were recorded for this clonotype. This rearrangement joins TRBV15 to TRBJ1-2; no reliable D call. Germline V gives CDR1 LNHNV, CDR2 YYDKDF (reference sequence). V lost 3 bases to trimming and J lost 5 bases, with 19 bases between them. The CDR3 sequence is 16 residues long. The CDR3 coding sequence is TGTGCCACCAGCAGGATTTCCGACCTACCGGTTTATGGCTACACCTTC. Amino acids: CATSRISDLPVYGYTF.

Concerning this clonotype itself: Its ends do not fully match the called genes, so a read error is possible. This rearrangement joins TRBV28 to TRBJ1-2; the D gene is possibly TRBD1 (5 bases). The V gene's germline CDR1 is MDHEN and CDR2 SYDVKM. The CDR3 extends over 13 amino acids. CDR3 protein: CASTKWGSYVYTF. CDR3 sequence (DNA): TGTGCCAGCACGAAATGGGGGTCCTATGTCTACACCTTC.

This chain joins TRBV12-3 or TRBV12-4 and TRBJ2-3; unclear D gene. V dropped 5 bases and J dropped 4 bases, with 16 bases sitting between them. The CDR3 spans 15 residues. The CDR3 nucleotides read TGTGCCAGCAGTCCCGACGGAAAGCAGGCAGATACGCAGTATTTT. It is translated as CASSPDGKQADTQYF.

This clonotype was recorded at least ten times. J is TRBJ2-4 and V is TRBV6-1; TRBD1 might be the D (6 bases). Trimming took 6 bases from V and 8 from J, leaving 20 bases between them. This CDR3 is built from 15 residues. Germline CDR1 reads MNHNS; CDR2 reads SASEGT. CDR3 nucleotide sequence: TGTGCCAGCAGCGAACAGGGACCCGAGGGGGACATTCAGTACTTC. Its translation: CASSEQGPEGDIQYF.